A selection of T cell receptor beta chains follows, all from one sample in a study of blood T cell repertoires in COVID-19. Only in-frame clones appear in the TCRdb table, and some are missing; sequencing was by immunoSEQ multiplex PCR. The profile shows about 120,000 clones, over 70% of them singletons. What was sequenced was peripheral blood. The receptors were gathered from a woman in her 70s with acute or convalescent COVID-19. The CDR3 runs from the conserved cysteine through the conserved F or W. The D gene is left open where the match is weak. Size values are once, few and many counts, or a class for expanded clones, and some rows have none.

v_gene	abundance	j_gene	d_gene	CDR3aa	CDR3nt
TRBV9	.	TRBJ1-2	.	CASSPSNYGYTF	TGTGCCAGCAGCCCCTCTAACTATGGCTACACCTTC
TRBV6-6	.	TRBJ2-7	TRBD2	CASSSLASGGAYEQYF	TGTGCCAGCAGTTCCCTGGCTAGCGGGGGGGCCTACGAGCAGTACTTC
TRBV4-1	once	TRBJ2-7	.	CASSQDSDSSYEQYF	TGCGCCAGCAGCCAAGATTCAGACAGCTCCTACGAGCAGTACTTC
TRBV5-1	.	TRBJ2-2	.	CASIGPGDGELFF	TGCGCCAGCATAGGGCCGGGGGACGGGGAGCTGTTTTTT
TRBV5-1	.	TRBJ1-1	.	CASSHRTLGAMNTEAFF	TGCGCCAGCAGCCATAGGACATTGGGTGCCATGAACACTGAAGCTTTCTTT
TRBV5-1	.	TRBJ2-5	TRBD1	CASSPQQGASETQYF	TGCGCCAGCAGCCCCCAGCAGGGGGCGTCAGAGACCCAGTACTTC
TRBV9	.	TRBJ1-1	.	CASGPRAMNTEAFF	TGTGCCAGCGGCCCCAGGGCTATGAACACTGAAGCTTTCTTT
TRBV3-1/TRBV3-2	.	TRBJ1-1	.	CASSQEDRLNTEAFF	TGTGCCAGCAGCCAAGAGGACAGATTGAACACTGAAGCTTTCTTT
TRBV24-1	.	TRBJ1-1	.	CATTLTGSTEAFF	TGTGCCACCACCCTGACAGGCTCCACTGAAGCTTTCTTT
TRBV2	once	TRBJ1-5	.	CASSYFGGIGPQHF	TGTGCCAGCAGCTACTTCGGGGGAATAGGGCCCCAGCATTTT
TRBV19	.	TRBJ1-6	TRBD1	CASSIRDRGSPLHF	TGTGCCAGTAGTATCCGGGACAGGGGTTCACCCCTCCACTTT
TRBV4-1	.	TRBJ2-1	TRBD2	CASSLAGGPNEQFF	TGCGCCAGCAGCTTAGCGGGGGGGCCCAATGAGCAGTTCTTC
TRBV30	.	TRBJ1-6	.	CAWRWAVGTAYNSPLHF	TGTGCCTGGCGATGGGCTGTGGGGACTGCTTATAATTCACCCCTCCACTTT
TRBV11-3	.	TRBJ2-1	TRBD1	CASSPKPGTGVGEQFF	TGTGCCAGCAGCCCAAAACCCGGGACAGGGGTAGGCGAGCAGTTCTTC
TRBV4-1	.	TRBJ1-5	.	CASSQVLTGNQPQHF	TGCGCCAGCAGCCAAGTACTGACAGGCAATCAGCCCCAGCATTTT
TRBV11-3	.	TRBJ2-5	TRBD1	CASSPRTGETQYF	TGTGCCAGCAGCCCGCGGACAGGAGAGACCCAGTACTTC
TRBV7-2	.	TRBJ2-5	TRBD2	CASSLRAGGNQETQYF	TGTGCCAGCAGCTTGCGGGCGGGGGGCAATCAAGAGACCCAGTACTTC
TRBV5-1	.	TRBJ2-3	.	CASSLDLNTQYF	TGCGCCAGCAGCTTGGATCTAAATACGCAGTATTTT
TRBV5-1	.	TRBJ1-6	TRBD1	CASRGTGTVINSPLHF	TGCGCCAGCAGAGGCACCGGGACAGTGATTAATTCACCCCTCCACTTT
TRBV4-1	.	TRBJ2-5	TRBD2	CASSPTPGLAGEETQYF	TGCGCCAGCAGCCCCACCCCAGGACTAGCGGGGGAAGAGACCCAGTACTTC
TRBV11-3	.	TRBJ2-3	TRBD2	CASSYLVGGNTDTQYF	TGTGCCAGCAGCTACCTAGTGGGGGGGAACACAGATACGCAGTATTTT
TRBV12-3/TRBV12-4	once	TRBJ1-4	.	CASSLQGGEKLFF	TGTGCCAGCAGTTTACAGGGTGGGGAAAAACTGTTTTTT
TRBV12-5	.	TRBJ2-3	TRBD2	CASTSRLAGGSDTQYF	TGTGCTAGTACAAGTAGACTAGCGGGGGGCTCAGATACGCAGTATTTT
TRBV28	.	TRBJ1-4	TRBD1	CASSFSGTGVEKLFF	TGTGCCAGCAGTTTTAGCGGGACAGGGGTCGAAAAACTGTTTTTT
TRBV5-6	.	TRBJ2-5	.	CASSLAGGKTQYF	TGTGCCAGCAGCTTGGCCGGGGGAAAGACCCAGTACTTC
TRBV5-5	.	TRBJ2-2	TRBD1	CASSLGNRGQGFFGELFF	TGTGCCAGCAGCTTGGGTAATCGGGGACAGGGGTTCTTCGGGGAGCTGTTTTTT
TRBV6-5	.	TRBJ2-1	.	CASSYRDNSYNEQFF	TGTGCCAGCAGTTACCGCGACAACTCCTACAATGAGCAGTTCTTC
TRBV11-2	.	TRBJ1-2	.	CASSPGGTWGYTF	TGTGCCAGCAGCCCCGGGGGGACCTGGGGCTACACCTTC
TRBV3-1/TRBV3-2	once	TRBJ1-2	.	CASSQEGMREYGYTF	TGTGCCAGCAGCCAAGAAGGCATGAGGGAGTATGGCTACACCTTC
TRBV4-1	.	TRBJ1-2	.	CASSSTGVSYGYTF	TGCGCCAGCTCCTCGACAGGAGTTTCCTATGGCTACACCTTC
TRBV6-5	once	TRBJ1-5	TRBD1	CASSLQGARQPQHF	TGTGCCAGCAGTCTTCAGGGGGCACGGCAGCCCCAGCATTTT
TRBV5-1	.	TRBJ2-3	TRBD2	CASSPGPSGRDTQYF	TGCGCCAGCAGCCCAGGGCCTAGCGGGAGAGATACGCAGTATTTT
TRBV6-4	.	TRBJ1-2	TRBD1	CASSDLSTGKNGYTF	TGTGCCAGCAGTGACCTCTCGACAGGGAAAAATGGCTACACCTTC
TRBV30	.	TRBJ2-5	.	CAWTLQGQETQYF	TGTGCCTGGACCCTACAGGGCCAAGAGACCCAGTACTTC
TRBV2	.	TRBJ2-5	.	CASSESTVQETQYF	TGTGCCAGCAGTGAAAGTACAGTCCAAGAGACCCAGTACTTC
TRBV24-1	.	TRBJ2-1	.	CATSGVGSYNEQFF	TGTGCCACTTCAGGGGTCGGCTCCTACAATGAGCAGTTCTTC
TRBV18	once	TRBJ1-1	TRBD1	CASSPLEQGVTEAFF	TGTGCCAGCTCACCCTTGGAACAGGGGGTCACTGAAGCTTTCTTT
TRBV12-3/TRBV12-4	.	TRBJ1-2	.	CASSLGGNYGYTF	TGTGCCAGCAGTTTGGGGGGGAACTATGGCTACACCTTC
TRBV5-5	.	TRBJ2-3	TRBD2	CASSLAPTSEADTQYF	TGTGCCAGCAGCTTGGCCCCTACTAGCGAGGCAGATACGCAGTATTTT
TRBV27	few	TRBJ1-2	TRBD1	CASSSTGEGYTF	TGTGCCAGCAGCTCTACAGGGGAAGGCTACACCTTC
TRBV28	.	TRBJ1-2	TRBD1	CASSLPRQGTRGYTF	TGTGCCAGCAGTTTACCGCGACAGGGCACGAGGGGCTACACCTTC
TRBV11-3	.	TRBJ2-3	TRBD2	CASRSGGTDTQYF	TGTGCCAGCCGTAGCGGGGGCACAGATACGCAGTATTTT
TRBV27	.	TRBJ1-2	.	CASSFLGAGSLGYTF	TGTGCCAGCAGTTTCCTAGGGGCAGGGTCCCTCGGCTACACCTTC
TRBV7-9	.	TRBJ1-6	TRBD1	CASSAQGAAYNSPLHF	TGTGCCAGCAGCGCGCAGGGGGCCGCCTATAATTCACCCCTCCACTTT
TRBV5-6	.	TRBJ1-1	.	CASSMTLGRTEAFF	TGTGCCAGCAGCATGACTTTGGGGAGGACTGAAGCTTTCTTT
TRBV12-5	once	TRBJ2-5	TRBD2	CASGLGGLVTETQYF	TGTGCTAGTGGTTTGGGCGGACTAGTAACAGAGACCCAGTACTTC
TRBV5-1	.	TRBJ2-4	TRBD2	CASSLELAGGNIQYF	TGCGCCAGCAGCTTGGAACTAGCGGGGGGAAACATTCAGTACTTC
TRBV5-1	.	TRBJ1-5	.	CASSLRGGNQPQHF	TGCGCCAGCAGCTTAAGAGGTGGCAATCAGCCCCAGCATTTT
TRBV10-3	.	TRBJ1-5	TRBD1	CAISEADRGWNQPQHF	TGTGCCATCAGTGAGGCGGACAGGGGGTGGAATCAGCCCCAGCATTTT
TRBV5-1	.	TRBJ2-7	.	CASSGGSTYEQYF	TGCGCCAGCAGTGGGGGGTCTACCTACGAGCAGTACTTC
TRBV12-5	.	TRBJ1-5	.	CASGLQGQPQHF	TGTGCTAGTGGTTTGCAGGGTCAGCCCCAGCATTTT